The 8 T cell receptor beta chains listed next were all sequenced from one sample in a study of cytomegalovirus exposure and HLA in healthy donors. Researchers ran the PCR with 60 Vbeta and 13 Jbeta primers. Using immunoSEQ multiplex PCR, the repertoire was profiled, and TCRdb retains in-frame clones only, with some absent. Here the sample spans over 150,000 clones, 80% to 85% being singletons. Material: PBMCs. Source of these receptors: a human donor in good health.

Points on this clone: This CDR3 is also generated by other DNA sequences in the sample. This sequence joins TRBV29-1 and TRBJ2-3; D gene unclear. Germline V gene lookup returns CDR1 SQVTM and CDR2 ANQGSEA. The V gene lost 3 bases and the J gene lost 3 bases, with 10 bases spanning the gap. The CDR3 is 13 residues long. The CDR3 DNA follows: TGCAGCGTTGAGGGCCGCCTAACAGATACGCAGTATTTT. Translated, it gives CSVEGRLTDTQYF.

The chain is built from TRBV12-5 and TRBJ1-1; 7 nucleotides line up with TRBD1. Germline loops: CDR1 LGHNT, CDR2 FRNRAP. CDR3 length: 14 residues. With 9 bases clipped from V and 7 bases from J, the junction kept 14 bases outside the gene matches. The CDR3 sequence is CASLPPTGRNEAFF. In DNA form, the CDR3 reads TGTGCTAGCCTACCGCCGACAGGGCGGAATGAAGCTTTCTTT.

This rearrangement joins TRBV6-6 to TRBJ1-5; D not resolved. Germline-derived CDR1 and CDR2 are MNHNY and SVGAGI (reference sequence). The V gene lost 7 bases and the J gene lost 3 bases, with 19 bases spanning the gap. The CDR3 has 16 residues. The CDR3 spells CASTPTLAATNQPQHF. The CDR3 DNA is TGTGCCAGCACCCCAACTTTAGCCGCCACCAATCAGCCCCAGCATTTT.

The DNA for the CDR3 is TGTGCCAGCAGCTTGATGTCTCAGGGGAGCAATCAGCCCCAGCATTTT. Its protein product is CASSLMSQGSNQPQHF. The chain joins TRBV5-4 to TRBJ1-5, with a weak D call TRBD1 (6 bases). The germline V and J ends were trimmed by 1 base and 1 base, with 12 bases remaining between them. Germline V lookup: CDR1 SGHNT, CDR2 YYREEE (reference sequence). CDR3 length: 16 amino acids.

The chain employs TRBV6-5 and TRBJ1-4, with D perhaps TRBD1 (5 bases). The V gene's germline CDR1 is MNHEY and CDR2 SVGAGI. Trimming pared 6 bases from V and 5 bases from J, leaving 16 bases between. This CDR3 has 15 residues. In DNA form, the CDR3 reads TGTGCCAGCAGACCTCTGGAGGGGCTCAATGAAAAACTGTTTTTT. Residues: CASRPLEGLNEKLFF.

The V and J genes are TRBV9 and TRBJ2-1; TRBD2 matches 9 bases. This CDR3 spans 17 amino acids. Germline V gene sequence: CDR1 SGDLS, CDR2 YYNGEE. J lost 3 bases, V lost 3 bases, and 10 bases had no gene match. CDR3 sequence: CASSARGSGGLYNEQFF. DNA for the CDR3: TGTGCCAGCAGCGCCCGAGGGAGCGGGGGGCTCTACAATGAGCAGTTCTTC.

The sample holds a few counts of this clone. V is TRBV7-2 and J is TRBJ1-1; TRBD1 agrees at 8 bases. The germline CDR1 and CDR2 sequences are SGHTA and FQGNSA. V lost 5 bases to trimming and J lost 1 base; unmatched junction nucleotides: 9. This CDR3 has 16 residues. The CDR3 DNA is TGTGCCAGCAGCAATAGCAGGGGGCGTGGGAACACTGAAGCTTTCTTT. Its translation: CASSNSRGRGNTEAFF.

The V and J genes are TRBV2 and TRBJ2-7, with 9 nucleotides matching TRBD1. V was pared by 6 bases and J by 5 bases, with 8 bases of the junction left unmatched. Germline CDR1 is SNHLY and CDR2 is FYNNEI. CDR3 length equals 14 residues. CDR3 in DNA: TGTGCCAGCAGAGACCGGACAGGGGTGGACGAGCAGTACTTC. Its protein product is CASRDRTGVDEQYF.